This is a list of T cell receptor beta chains from one sample in a study of PD-1 blockade in classical Hodgkin lymphoma. The table came from immunoSEQ multiplex PCR; TCRdb's copy has only in-frame clones and leaves some out. The sample records roughly 100,000 clones, approximately 89% being singletons. This material consisted of peripheral blood mononuclear cells (PBMCs), taken before the fourth cycle of nivolumab. These receptors all come from a human donor with classical Hodgkin lymphoma. Both conserved end residues are part of each CDR3. D genes are given only for firm matches. Clone size, where shown, is once, few, many, or a class for clones that have expanded.

>TRBV28|TRBJ1-1|-|-
TGTGCCAGCAGTTTAGCCCTATATCAACGGGTCGGGGACACTGAAGCTTTCTTT
CASSLALYQRVGDTEAFF
>TRBV30|TRBJ2-3|TRBD2|-
TGTGCCTGGAGTCTCCTAGCGGTCTTCACAGATACGCAGTATTTT
CAWSLLAVFTDTQYF
>TRBV7-2|TRBJ2-1|TRBD2|-
TGTGCCAGCAGCTCGGGACTAGCGGGAGGAAATGAGCAGTTCTTC
CASSSGLAGGNEQFF
>TRBV7-2|TRBJ1-5|-|-
TGTGCCAGCAGCTCACAGGGACGTAGCAATCAGCCCCAGCATTTT
CASSSQGRSNQPQHF
>TRBV5-5|TRBJ2-4|-|-
TGTGCCAGCAGCTCGGAGGGTCAAGCCAAAAACATTCAGTACTTC
CASSSEGQAKNIQYF
>TRBV7-2|TRBJ2-4|-|-
TGTGCCAGCAGCTTATTCGGACGGGAAAACATTCAGTACTTC
CASSLFGRENIQYF
>TRBV19|TRBJ1-5|TRBD1|-
TGTGCCAGTCAACCCTACTCCGGGACAGGGGGAAATCAGCCCCAGCATTTT
CASQPYSGTGGNQPQHF
>TRBV7-2|TRBJ2-2|-|-
TGTGCCAGCAGTCCTACAGGGTTGGGCACCGGGGAGCTGTTTTTT
CASSPTGLGTGELFF
>TRBV7-8|TRBJ1-1|-|-
TGTGCCAGCAGCACCCGGGCCATGAACACTGAAGCTTTCTTT
CASSTRAMNTEAFF
>TRBV7-7|TRBJ2-5|TRBD1|-
TGTGCTAGCAGCGCCGGCTCAGGGGGCCTGGAGACCCAGTACTTC
CASSAGSGGLETQYF
>TRBV9|TRBJ2-2|-|once
TGTGCCAGCAGCGTAGCTGGTGGGGCCGGGGAGCTGTTTTTT
CASSVAGGAGELFF